This T cell receptor beta chain was identified in a study of control samples from healthy donors and cancer patients. CDR1 and CDR2 from the germline V gene are LGHDT and YNNKEL (reference sequence). Losses at the gene ends were 0 bases for V and 7 bases for J; bases not matched to a gene: 14. The CDR3 extends over 18 amino acids. Measured with immunoSEQ multiplex PCR; TCRdb has only the in-frame clones, and not every one. The table includes 200,000 to 250,000 clones, 90% to 95% detected once. The sample taken for sequencing was blood. The TCR comes from a man aged 50 to 60 in good health. The chain uses TRBV3-1 (or the pseudogene TRBV3-2) and TRBJ2-1; 8 positions agree with TRBD1. The CDR3 DNA is TGTGCCAGCAGCCAAGACAATCTTATAACAGGGGGAAAAAATGAGCAGTTCTTC. Translating it yields CASSQDNLITGGKNEQFF.